The 32 T cell receptor beta chains below were found in one sample sequenced in a study of T cells after yellow fever vaccination (dated by TCRdb to the late 2010s). Library prep was done by 5' RACE. Sequencing used an Illumina NovaSeq 6000. Starting from the raw public reads, TCRdb applied fastp trimming at Q25, assembled clones with MiXCR and retained in-frame beta chains. Merged by CDR3 protein, the rows form single entries marked with the most common genes and DNA. The sample records 95,000 to 150,000 distinct CDR3 sequences, about 8.4% of which are singletons. The biggest ten clones account for 40% of the sample. The label giving this sample's treatment or condition can be read as: live attenuated yellow fever vaccine strain. Sequencing was performed on CD8+ T cells sorted from PBMCs, taken on the day of the yellow fever booster vaccination. The receptors derive from a man between 18 and 35 years old who received the YFV17D yellow fever vaccine.

This clonotype turned up a few times. V gene TRBV20-1 combines with J gene TRBJ2-1, with D perhaps matching TRBD1 or TRBD2 (5 bases each). The CDR3 contains 11 residues. V was trimmed by 3 bases and J by 15 bases, leaving 15 bases between them. CDR1 and CDR2 from the germline V gene are DFQATT and SNEGSKA (reference sequence). CDR3 bases: TGCAGTGCTAGCGTCGGGACGGACCCGTTCTTC. Residues: CSASVGTDPFF.

The chain has TRBV30 and TRBJ1-1; D gene ambiguous. This CDR3 is 11 amino acids long. Per the germline V gene, CDR1 is GTSNPN and CDR2 is SVGIG (reference sequence). V was clipped by 0 bases and J by 11 bases, with 10 bases between them. CDR3 DNA sequence: TGTGCCTGGAGTGTAAGTTTTGAGGCTTTCTTT. This translates into CAWSVSFEAFF.

This clonotype has a handful of counts. This chain connects TRBV6-6 to TRBJ2-2; D is possibly TRBD1 (5 bases). Germline V gives CDR1 MNHNY, CDR2 SVGAGI (reference sequence). The CDR3 consists of 14 residues. V was trimmed by 8 bases and J by 3 bases, leaving 13 bases between them. CDR3: CASLLDTYTGELFF. CDR3 nucleotide sequence: TGTGCCAGCCTTTTGGACACTTACACCGGGGAGCTGTTTTTT.

This clonotype was seen ten or more times. The chain uses TRBV7-3 and TRBJ2-1; no reliable D call. CDR3 length: 12 amino acids. Germline lookup yields CDR1 SGHTA and CDR2 FQGTGA. With 3 bases removed from V and 7 bases from J, the gap between germline ends came to 7 bases. CDR3 DNA: TGTGCCAGCAGCTTTACTGGAAATGAGCAGTTCTTC. This sequence encodes CASSFTGNEQFF.

This clonotype was recorded a few times. The rearrangement joins TRBV20-1 to TRBJ2-7; the match to TRBD2 covers 12 bases. The germline gives CDR1 DFQATT, CDR2 SNEGSKA (reference sequence). The CDR3 is 14 amino acids. V trimming: 2 bases; J trimming: 7 bases; junction bases outside the gene matches: 6. CDR3 coding DNA: TGCAGTGCTAGACCTAGCGGGGGGGCGTGGGAGCAGTACTTC. It translates to CSARPSGGAWEQYF.

CDR3 sequence: CASSQDQWGSREKLFF. CDR3 in DNA: TGCGCCAGCAGCCAAGATCAATGGGGATCGCGTGAAAAACTGTTTTTT. The gene calls are TRBV4-1 and TRBJ1-4, with no clear D. This CDR3 region has 16 residues. Per germline, CDR1 MGHRA and CDR2 YSYEKL. The ends were cut back, 0 bases at V and 7 bases at J, with 15 bases in the middle.

This clonotype has a handful of counts. The J gene is TRBJ2-3, the V gene TRBV4-1, with 11 positions matching TRBD2. The CDR3 spans 20 residues. CDR1 MGHRA and CDR2 YSYEKL come from the germline V gene. J lost 0 bases, V lost 2 bases, and 13 bases had no gene match. Here the CDR3 reads CASSQRNLLGTSGSTDTQYF. The CDR3 nucleotides read TGCGCCAGCAGCCAAAGAAACTTACTCGGGACTAGCGGCAGCACAGATACGCAGTATTTT.

There are a few counts of this clonotype. The V gene is TRBV6-2 or TRBV6-3, the J gene TRBJ2-7; tentatively, D is TRBD2 (5 bases). V was shortened by 4 bases and J by 3 bases, with 16 bases between the two germline ends. The CDR3 runs 15 residues. CDR1 MNHEY and CDR2 SVGEGT come from the germline V gene. The CDR3 loop reads CASSSLPGYNYEQYV. Here the CDR3 DNA reads TGTGCCAGCAGTTCTCTGCCGGGGTACAACTACGAGCAGTACGTC.

This clonotype was observed a few times. The chain is built from TRBV7-8 and TRBJ1-1, with no clear D. The CDR3 contains 13 residues. The V end was cut by 5 bases, the J end by 8 bases, with 15 bases between. Per the germline V gene, CDR1 is SGHVS and CDR2 is FQNEAQ. The DNA for the CDR3 is TGTGCCAGCAGCCACGCCGAGTTCGGGGAAGCTTTCTTT. It translates to CASSHAEFGEAFF. The whole variable domain, remainder taken from reference TRBV7-8 and TRBJ1-1, is GAGVSQSPRYKVAKRGQDVALRCDPISGHVSLFWYQQALGQGPEFLTYFQNEAQLDKSGLPSDRFFAERPEGSVSTLKIQRTQQEDSAVYLCASSHAEFGEAFFGQGTRLTVV.

As DNA, the CDR3 is TGCGCCAGCAGCTGGGACCGTCACACAGATACGCAGTATTTT. Protein product: CASSWDRHTDTQYF. This chain uses TRBV5-1 with TRBJ2-3, with D perhaps given as TRBD1 or TRBD2 (5 bases each). CDR3 size: 14 residues. Trimming shortened V by 3 bases and J by 2 bases, and 10 bases separated the two germline ends. From germline, CDR1 is SGHRS and CDR2 YFSETQ.

The chain couples TRBV2 to TRBJ2-1; D possibly matches TRBD1 or TRBD2 (5 bases each). Per germline, CDR1 SNHLY and CDR2 FYNNEI. The CDR3 runs to 12 residues. Between the trimmed V and J ends, which lost 9 bases and 9 bases, there was a span of 15 bases. CDR3: CARGVQVLEQFF. The CDR3 DNA reads as TGTGCCAGGGGGGTTCAGGTTCTTGAGCAGTTCTTC.

This chain uses TRBV6-2 or TRBV6-3 with TRBJ2-1; the D gene is possibly TRBD2 (6 bases). V was shortened by 0 bases and J by 6 bases, with 9 bases between the two germline ends. The CDR3 sequence is 14 residues long. Germline V gives CDR1 MNHEY, CDR2 SVGEGT. The CDR3 region has the DNA TGTGCCAGCAGTTACTCCCCCGGGGGCAATGAGCAGTTCTTC. This gives the protein CASSYSPGGNEQFF.

This chain joins TRBV10-3 and TRBJ2-7; D possibly corresponds to TRBD1 (5 bases). V was shortened by 6 bases and J by 5 bases, with 17 bases between the two germline ends. Germline V gene lookup returns CDR1 ENHRY and CDR2 SYGVKD. This CDR3 is 14 amino acids long. The CDR3: CAIRPGYSGHEQYV. CDR3 bases: TGTGCCATCAGACCAGGGTATTCGGGCCACGAGCAGTACGTC.

This clonotype was counted a few times. The chain recombines TRBV5-4 with TRBJ2-1; D is undetermined. Germline V gene sequence: CDR1 SGHNT, CDR2 YYREEE (reference sequence). The CDR3 runs to 17 residues. The V end lost 0 bases, the J end lost 4 bases, and 17 bases lay between the germline ends. The CDR3 DNA reads TGTGCCAGCAGCTTGGAAGACTCGGGTCGCAATTACAATGAGCAGTTCTTC. Residues: CASSLEDSGRNYNEQFF.

In DNA form, the CDR3 reads TGTGCCAGCATCTGGACAGGGGTGGGCGCTGAAGCTTTCTTT. Residues: CASIWTGVGAEAFF. The chain joins TRBV6-2 or TRBV6-3 to TRBJ1-1, with TRBD1 matching 9 bases. CDR3 length: 14 amino acids. V was clipped by 7 bases and J by 6 bases; unmatched bases: 9. CDR1 and CDR2 from the germline V gene are MNHEY and SVGEGT.

This clonotype has only a few counts. The J gene is TRBJ2-5, the V gene TRBV7-3; 9 bases match TRBD2. The germline V gene has CDR1 SGHTA and CDR2 FQGTGA. This CDR3 region has 18 residues. The V segment lost 2 bases and the J segment 3 bases; nucleotides outside the gene matches: 13. The CDR3 DNA reads as TGTGCCAGCAGCTTAGGCTGGGGGACTAGCCATTACGAAGAGACCCAGTACTTC. It translates to CASSLGWGTSHYEETQYF.

This clonotype was recorded many times. The gene calls are TRBV4-2 and TRBJ2-1; D call uncertain. Germline CDR1 LGHNA, CDR2 YNFKEQ. The CDR3 sequence is 11 residues long. V shed 3 bases and J shed 7 bases, with 4 bases lying between them. The CDR3 DNA is TGTGCCAGCAGCCACGGGAATGAGCAGTTCTTC. Translation gives CASSHGNEQFF.

The chain is built from TRBV5-1 and TRBJ2-2; D unresolved. The CDR3 is 15 amino acids. Germline V gene data show CDR1 as SGHRS and CDR2 as YFSETQ. V was shortened by 0 bases and J by 0 bases, with 6 bases between the two germline ends. For the CDR3, the DNA is TGCGCCAGCAGCTTGGACGTTGCGAACACCGGGGAGCTGTTTTTT. Amino acids: CASSLDVANTGELFF.

This clonotype was found many times. The chain recombines TRBV9 with TRBJ2-1, with D possibly called TRBD1 or TRBD2 (7 bases each). CDR1 and CDR2 (germline): SGDLS, YYNGEE. The CDR3 covers 16 residues. Trimming cost V 4 bases and J 4 bases, with 18 bases left between them. The CDR3 nucleotides read TGTGCCAGCAGCTTAGGGGAGGGGGCCTCGTACAATGAGCAGTTCTTC. This translates into CASSLGEGASYNEQFF. Combining the CDR3 with reference TRBV9 and TRBJ2-1 gives the whole variable domain DSGVTQTPKHLITATGQRVTLRCSPRSGDLSVYWYQQSLDQGLQFLIQYYNGEERAKGNILERFSAQQFPDLHSELNLSSLELGDSALYFCASSLGEGASYNEQFFGPGTRLTVL.

This clonotype was recorded many times. The rearrangement uses TRBV7-8 and TRBJ2-5, with D perhaps matching TRBD1 (6 bases). Trimming pared 1 base from V and 5 bases from J, leaving 14 bases between. Germline CDR1 reads SGHVS; CDR2 reads FQNEAQ. The length of the CDR3 is 15 residues. The DNA of the CDR3 is TGTGCCAGCAGCTTAGGGATAGGGGGTTTTGAGACCCAGTACTTC. Encoded protein: CASSLGIGGFETQYF.

Many counts were recorded for this clonotype. This chain links TRBV9 with TRBJ2-3; 7 nucleotides agree with TRBD2. Unmatched junction bases numbered 11, after V lost 5 bases and J lost 2 bases. This CDR3 has 16 residues. CDR1 is SGDLS, CDR2 YYNGEE, per germline. The DNA for the CDR3 is TGTGCCAGCAGTGCACAGAACGGGGGGATCACAGATACGCAGTATTTT. It yields the protein CASSAQNGGITDTQYF.

In this sample, this clonotype turned up a few times. V is TRBV4-1 and J is TRBJ2-7; TRBD1 or TRBD2 may be the D gene (5 bases each). Per germline, CDR1 MGHRA and CDR2 YSYEKL. The CDR3 is made up of 15 amino acids. V was shortened by 0 bases and J by 4 bases, with 13 bases between the two germline ends. CDR3: CASSQELGTAYEQYF. DNA for the CDR3: TGCGCCAGCAGCCAAGAGTTGGGGACGGCTTACGAGCAGTACTTC.

This clonotype was observed a handful of times. The J gene is TRBJ2-5, the V gene TRBV28; D may be TRBD1 (6 bases). CDR1 and CDR2 (germline): MDHEN, SYDVKM. The CDR3 runs 15 residues. Trimming stripped 5 bases from V and 1 base from J, with 14 bases between. The CDR3 DNA reads as TGTGCCAGCAGTCCCGGACAGAGATCCCAAGAGACCCAGTACTTC. Translation: CASSPGQRSQETQYF.

This clonotype showed up just a few times. The chain joins TRBV5-5 to TRBJ2-5; D remains unclear. V lost 3 bases and J 2 bases, leaving 11 bases between the germline ends. The CDR3 spans 14 residues. CDR1 and CDR2 from the germline V gene are SGHKS and YYEKEE (reference sequence). CDR3 region: CASSSTTNQETQYF. The CDR3 DNA reads as TGTGCCAGCAGCTCGACGACAAATCAAGAGACCCAGTACTTC.

This clonotype appeared a few times. V and J are TRBV6-2 or TRBV6-3 and TRBJ1-1; TRBD1 agrees at 7 bases. The length of the CDR3 is 13 residues. The J segment lost 6 bases and the V segment lost 7 bases, leaving 8 bases of the junction unmatched. Germline-derived CDR1 and CDR2 are MNHEY and SVGEGT. The CDR3 DNA follows: TGTGCCAGCACCATGACAGGGAGGGCTGAAGCTTTCTTT. The encoded protein is CASTMTGRAEAFF.

V usage is TRBV4-1 and J usage is TRBJ2-3; 11 positions match TRBD2. V trimming: 3 bases; J trimming: 6 bases; junction bases outside the gene matches: 11. Looked up from germline, CDR1 is MGHRA and CDR2 is YSYEKL. This CDR3 is 17 amino acids long. CDR3 sequence reads: CASSQGPRLAGWDTQYF. Here the CDR3 DNA reads TGCGCCAGCAGCCAGGGACCAAGACTAGCGGGGTGGGATACGCAGTATTTT.

This rearrangement joins TRBV7-3 to TRBJ2-7; D is tentatively TRBD1 or TRBD2 (5 bases each). The CDR3 runs 15 residues. CDR1 is SGHTA, CDR2 FQGTGA, per germline. Between the trimmed V and J ends, which lost 2 bases and 0 bases, there was a span of 11 bases. The CDR3 loop reads CASSLYSGSSYEQYF. Written as DNA, the CDR3 is TGTGCCAGCAGCTTATATTCAGGGAGCTCCTACGAGCAGTACTTC.

Ten or more counts support this clonotype. The chain links TRBV2 to TRBJ2-7; D gene uncertain. The CDR3 totals 13 residues. Per germline, CDR1 SNHLY and CDR2 FYNNEI. Trimming removed 3 bases at V and 2 bases at J, with 8 bases between. The CDR3 spells CASSEMEAYEQYF. The DNA for the CDR3 is TGTGCCAGCAGTGAGATGGAAGCCTACGAGCAGTACTTC.

The chain combines TRBV7-9 with TRBJ1-2, with D possibly matching TRBD1 (5 bases). CDR3 size: 14 residues. The germline V and J ends were trimmed by 5 bases and 8 bases, with 18 bases remaining between them. Per the germline V gene, CDR1 is SEHNR and CDR2 is FQNEAQ (reference sequence). The CDR3 DNA sequence: TGTGCCAGCAGCCGCATCCGGGGCGGTTACGGCTACACCTTC. Translation gives CASSRIRGGYGYTF.

The sample holds many counts of this clonotype. This chain uses TRBV6-4 with TRBJ2-1; 8 bases map to TRBD2. The CDR3 runs 15 residues. Losses at the gene ends were 3 bases for V and 9 bases for J; bases not matched to a gene: 10. Germline V gives CDR1 MRHNA, CDR2 SNTAGT. The CDR3, as DNA: TGTGCCAGCAGTGAAGATGTAGCGGGGTCGAGTGAGCAGTTCTTC. Its translation: CASSEDVAGSSEQFF.

This rearrangement joins TRBV18 to TRBJ2-1; TRBD2 aligns across 11 bases. This CDR3 spans 18 amino acids. V was clipped by 3 bases and J by 8 bases; unmatched bases: 15. Germline-derived CDR1 and CDR2 are KGHSH and LQKENI. In DNA form, the CDR3 reads TGTGCCAGCTCACCCAACGGGGGAATAGCGGGGGGGCCCGATGAGCAGTTCTTC. This sequence encodes CASSPNGGIAGGPDEQFF.

This clonotype was observed a handful of times. The chain combines TRBV29-1 with TRBJ1-5; D is unresolved. The ends were cut back, 6 bases at V and 7 bases at J, with 16 bases in the middle. CDR1 and CDR2 (germline): SQVTM, ANQGSEA. The CDR3 runs 13 residues. CDR3 region: CSVAEGGGQPQHF. Here the CDR3 DNA reads TGCAGCGTCGCCGAGGGTGGAGGCCAGCCCCAGCATTTT.